These T cell receptor beta chains were read from a single sample in a study of graft-versus-host responses after intestinal transplantation. Produced via immunoSEQ multiplex PCR; TCRdb's table is partial and in-frame only. Here the sample spans about 6,400 clones, about a fifth being singletons. Specimen: alloreactive CD4+ T cells from a mixed lymphocyte reaction culture, collected before transplantation. Source of these receptors: a human patient who was an organ donor for intestinal transplantation. CDR3s include the opening cysteine and the closing phenylalanine or tryptophan. A D gene is named only where the DNA matches it firmly. Size is omitted from some rows. Given values are once, few, many or a class for expanded clones.

J	D	V	size	CDR3	DNA
TRBJ2-7	NA	TRBV7-3	NA	CASSLEVHRAFHSYEQYF	TGTGCCAGCAGCTTAGAGGTCCATCGGGCATTTCACTCCTACGAGCAGTACTTC
TRBJ1-1	NA	TRBV5-6	few	CASSPKGEGTEAFF	TGTGCCAGCAGCCCGAAGGGGGAGGGCACTGAAGCTTTCTTT
TRBJ2-7	NA	TRBV5-1	few	CASSRFGTLYEQYF	TGTGCCAGCAGCAGGTTCGGGACCCTATACGAGCAGTACTTC
TRBJ1-3	NA	TRBV9	NA	CASSVEPHSGNTIYF	TGTGCCAGCAGCGTAGAGCCACACTCTGGAAACACCATATATTTT
TRBJ1-2	TRBD1	TRBV27	few	CASRVTGVDGYTF	TGTGCCAGCAGGGTGACAGGGGTAGATGGCTACACCTTC
TRBJ2-3	NA	TRBV5-1	few	CASSKLVADTQYF	TGCGCCAGCAGCAAACTAGTCGCAGATACGCAGTATTTT
TRBJ2-5	NA	TRBV6-5	few	CATRGSGFFGTQYF	TGTGCCACCCGGGGTTCAGGGTTTTTTGGGACCCAGTACTTC
TRBJ2-7	NA	TRBV6-5	few	CAIKTGAYEQYF	TGTGCCATCAAGACAGGAGCCTACGAGCAGTACTTC
TRBJ2-2	NA	TRBV4-3	NA	CASSQGPSPWGRRHTGELFF	TGCGCCAGCAGCCAAGGGCCTTCGCCCTGGGGCAGGCGACACACCGGGGAGCTGTTTTTT
TRBJ1-2	NA	TRBV7-6	few	CASSLARRYGYTF	TGTGCCAGCAGCTTAGCGCGACGGTATGGCTACACCTTC
TRBJ1-2	NA	TRBV20-1	NA	CSARGQVGYTF	TGCAGTGCTAGAGGACAGGTTGGCTACACCTTC
TRBJ2-3	NA	TRBV28	NA	CASSPHTDTQYF	TGTGCCAGCAGTCCCCACACAGATACGCAGTATTTT
TRBJ2-2	NA	TRBV4-1	NA	CASSQAEHRGAVF	TGCGCCAGCAGCCAGGCCGAACACCGGGGAGCTGTTTTT
TRBJ2-2	NA	TRBV1	NA	CTSSQGRWGGGAQSELFF	NA
TRBJ2-7	NA	TRBV2	few	CASSVNSQIAEQYF	TGTGCCAGCAGTGTGAACAGCCAGATCGCCGAGCAGTACTTC
TRBJ1-1	NA	TRBV30	few	CAWSEDGIEAFF	TGTGCCTGGAGCGAGGACGGGATAGAAGCTTTCTTT
TRBJ2-1	NA	TRBV11-2	NA	CASSALVNEQFF	TGTGCCAGCAGCGCACTAGTCAATGAGCAGTTCTTC
TRBJ2-7	NA	TRBV11-1	few	CASSFRQVVSYEQYF	TGTGCCAGCAGCTTCCGACAGGTTGTTTCCTACGAGCAGTACTTC
TRBJ1-1	TRBD1	TRBV7-8	NA	CASRTLQGTEAFF	TGTGCCAGCAGAACCTTACAGGGGACTGAAGCTTTCTTT
TRBJ2-7	NA	TRBV11-2	once	CASSLVHRSSYEQYF	TGTGCCAGCAGCTTAGTCCACAGGTCCTCCTACGAGCAGTACTTC
TRBJ2-7	TRBD2	TRBV19	large	CASSIEGLASYEQYF	TGTGCCAGTAGTATCGAGGGACTAGCGTCCTACGAGCAGTACTTC
TRBJ1-6	NA	TRBV7-2	few	CASSLLGVNSPLHF	TGTGCCAGCAGCTTATTAGGGGTGAATTCACCCCTCCACTTT
TRBJ1-2	NA	TRBV7-9	large	CASSRSGGDYGYTF	TGTGCCAGCAGCCGATCCGGCGGGGACTATGGCTACACCTTC
TRBJ2-7	NA	TRBV6-1	NA	CASSELNTGGYF	TGTGCCAGCAGTGAATTGAACACCGGGGGATACTTC
TRBJ1-3	NA	TRBV15	NA	CATSRDPAPSGNTIYF	TGTGCCACCAGCAGAGATCCAGCCCCCTCTGGAAACACCATATATTTT
TRBJ2-7	NA	TRBV6-6	large	CASSEGYEQYF	TGTGCCAGCAGTGAGGGATACGAGCAGTACTTC
TRBJ1-4	NA	TRBV6-5	NA	CATMNDRLGEKLFF	TGTGCCACCATGAACGACAGGTTGGGCGAAAAACTGTTTTTT
TRBJ2-5	TRBD2	TRBV7-9	NA	CASSPKSVLAGGETQYF	TGTGCCAGCAGCCCCAAATCCGTACTAGCGGGGGGAGAGACCCAGTACTTC
TRBJ2-7	TRBD2	TRBV5-1	NA	CASSGLAGGLNEQYF	TGCGCCAGCAGCGGTCTAGCGGGGGGGCTTAACGAGCAGTACTTC
TRBJ1-5	NA	TRBV4-3	NA	CASSQAWRQPQHF	TGCGCCAGCAGCCAGGCTTGGCGTCAGCCCCAGCATTTT
TRBJ2-7	NA	TRBV6-5	NA	CASGTPLDSYEQYF	TGTGCCAGCGGGACGCCCCTCGACTCCTACGAGCAGTACTTC
TRBJ1-2	TRBD1	TRBV7-2	NA	CASSWDRAFYGYTF	TGTGCCAGCAGCTGGGACAGGGCCTTCTATGGCTACACCTTC
TRBJ2-7	TRBD2	TRBV7-2	NA	CASSLGSGGVYEQYF	TGTGCCAGCAGCTTAGGTAGCGGGGGGGTCTACGAGCAGTACTTC
TRBJ2-1	TRBD2	TRBV14	NA	CASSQDLAGLQFF	TGTGCCAGCAGCCAAGATTTAGCGGGACTCCAGTTCTTC
TRBJ2-2	NA	TRBV6-8	few	CASSYLNTGELFF	TGTGCCAGCAGTTACCTAAACACCGGGGAGCTGTTTTTT
TRBJ1-4	NA	TRBV7-2	few	CASSLGQVQIRGEKLFF	TGTGCCAGCAGCTTAGGACAGGTTCAGATTCGAGGTGAAAAACTGTTTTTT